The source of this T cell receptor beta chain is a study of Graves' ophthalmopathy and Graves' hyperthyroidism. Study findings and constraints: The model achieved 70.59% sensitivity and 72% to 75% specificity for ophthalmopathy progression.

With regard to this clonotype: Its antigen is as yet unknown.

Germline V gives CDR1 DFQATT, CDR2 SNEGSKA (reference sequence). The CDR3 is 13 residues long. V was pared by 6 bases and J by 5 bases, with 5 bases of the junction left unmatched. No donor had other autoimmune disease, uncontrolled infection, pregnancy or lactation. Amplification of the TCR beta CDR3 regions used RNA transcripts (as template). The workflow started with a first-round RT-PCR run with HTBI primers and then moved on to a second-round multiplex PCR. One entry per CDR3 protein results from TCRdb running MiXCR on the multiplex PCR reads. The sample yields 52,000 or so distinct CDR3 sequences, approximately 52% seen once.

The specimen was peripheral blood. This receptor was obtained from an adult woman with Graves' ophthalmopathy. This chain links TRBV20-1 with TRBJ2-5, with 11 nucleotides matching TRBD2. The CDR3 DNA is TGCAGTGCCGCTACTAGCGGGAGCGAGACCCAGTACTTC. Its protein is CSAATSGSETQYF.